This record looks at one TCR beta chain sequence and its context. This specimen comes from a study of Ad26.COV2.S vaccination and SARS-CoV-2 variants. The sample's treatment: some 20 received Ad26.COV2.S at low or high dose, single or two shots; five or six received placebo; per-sample allocation not given. It was on day 63 after the first vaccine or placebo injection that samples were taken. Measured with immunoSEQ multiplex PCR; TCRdb has only the in-frame clones, and not every one. The data show around 320,000 clones, around 86% seen once. The material sequenced was peripheral blood, taken in a trial of Ad26.COV2.S vaccine versus placebo. The receptor's source is a person between 18 and 65 years old who received the Ad26.COV2.S COVID-19 vaccine or a placebo.

The CDR3: CASSLRQGIRTDTQYF. CDR3 DNA sequence: TGTGCCAGCTCACTAAGACAGGGCATTCGCACAGATACGCAGTATTTT. This chain connects TRBV18 to TRBJ2-3, with TRBD1 matching over 7 bases. CDR3 size: 16 residues. The ends lost 4 bases at V and 1 base at J; junction bases unmatched: 8. Germline values: CDR1 KGHSH, CDR2 LQKENI.